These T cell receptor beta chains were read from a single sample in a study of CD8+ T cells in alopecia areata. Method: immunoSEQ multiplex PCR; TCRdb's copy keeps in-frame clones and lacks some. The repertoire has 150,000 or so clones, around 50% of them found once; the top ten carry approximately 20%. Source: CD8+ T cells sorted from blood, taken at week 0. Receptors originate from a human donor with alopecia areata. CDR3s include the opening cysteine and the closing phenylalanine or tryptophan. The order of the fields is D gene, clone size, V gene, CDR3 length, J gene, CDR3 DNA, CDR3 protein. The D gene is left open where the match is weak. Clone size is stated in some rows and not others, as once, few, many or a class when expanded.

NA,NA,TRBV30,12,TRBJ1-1,TGTGCCTGGAGCGAAACGAACACTGAAGCTTTCTTT,CAWSETNTEAFF
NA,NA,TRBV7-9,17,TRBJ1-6,TGTGCCAGCAGTCGGGGGACGTCTAGCTCCTATAATTCACCCCTCCACTTT,CASSRGTSSSYNSPLHF
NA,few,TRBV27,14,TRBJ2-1,TGTGCCAGCAGTTACGTGGGGGACCCCAATGAGCAGTTCTTC,CASSYVGDPNEQFF
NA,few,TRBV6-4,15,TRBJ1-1,TGTGCCAGCAGTGACTCGAATCGGCAAGACACTGAAGCTTTCTTT,CASSDSNRQDTEAFF
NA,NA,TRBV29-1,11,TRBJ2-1,TGCAGCGCCATCGCAGACAATGAGCAGTTCTTC,CSAIADNEQFF
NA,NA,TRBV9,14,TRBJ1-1,TGTGCCAGCAGCGTAGTGGTTGCGGGCACTGAAGCTTTCTTT,CASSVVVAGTEAFF
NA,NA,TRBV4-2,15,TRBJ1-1,TGTGCCAGCAGCCAAAAGGTGGGAGGGAACACTGAAGCTTTCTTT,CASSQKVGGNTEAFF
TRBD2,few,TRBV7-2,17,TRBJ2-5,TGTGCCAGCAGTTACGGACTAGCGGGGGGATCTCAAGAGACCCAGTACTTC,CASSYGLAGGSQETQYF
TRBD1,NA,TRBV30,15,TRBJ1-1,TGTGCCTGGAGTGGCATCTGGACAGGGAACACTGAAGCTTTCTTT,CAWSGIWTGNTEAFF
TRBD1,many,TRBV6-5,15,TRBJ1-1,TGTGCCAGCAGGCAAGAACCACAGGGGGCCGTAGAAGCTTTCTTT,CASRQEPQGAVEAFF
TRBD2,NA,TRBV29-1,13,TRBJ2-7,TGCAGCGTTGAATCGCTAGCGGGGGGCGAGCAGTACTTC,CSVESLAGGEQYF
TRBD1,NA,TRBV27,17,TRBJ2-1,TGTGCCAGCAGTCTTACCCTTGGACAGGGGGTCACGAATGAGCAGTTCTTC,CASSLTLGQGVTNEQFF
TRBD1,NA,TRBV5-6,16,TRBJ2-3,TGTGCCAGCTACGACACGACAGGGGATAGCACAGATACGCAGTATTTT,CASYDTTGDSTDTQYF
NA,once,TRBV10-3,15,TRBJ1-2,TGTGCCATCAGTGAGTCGAAAGGGGCGAACTATGGCTACACCTTC,CAISESKGANYGYTF
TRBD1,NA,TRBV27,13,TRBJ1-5,TGTGCCAGCGGTCCGACAGGGTACCAGCCCCAGCATTTT,CASGPTGYQPQHF
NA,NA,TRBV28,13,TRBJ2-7,TGTGCCAGCAGTCTGTCCAGGGACTACGAGCAGTACTTC,CASSLSRDYEQYF
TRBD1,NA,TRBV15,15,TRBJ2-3,TGTGCCACCAGCACAGACAGGGGGACCTTGGATACGCAGTATTTT,CATSTDRGTLDTQYF
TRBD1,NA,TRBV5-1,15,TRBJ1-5,TGCGCCAGCAGCTTGACAGGGGAGAGTAATCAGCCCCAGCATTTT,CASSLTGESNQPQHF
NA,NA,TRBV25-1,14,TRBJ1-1,TGTGCCAGCAGTGTAACAGGGTTGAACACTGAAGCTTTCTTT,CASSVTGLNTEAFF
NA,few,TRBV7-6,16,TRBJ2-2,TGTGCCAGCAGCTCCTCAGTAACTCTGAACACCGGGGAGCTGTTTTTT,CASSSSVTLNTGELFF
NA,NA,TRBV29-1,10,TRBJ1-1,TGCAGCGTTGATACAAAGGGAGCTTTCTTT,CSVDTKGAFF
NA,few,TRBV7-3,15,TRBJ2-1,TGTGCCAGCAGCTTAACGGGGGGCTCCTACAATGAGCAGTTCTTC,CASSLTGGSYNEQFF
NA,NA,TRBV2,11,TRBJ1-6,TGTGCCAGCAGTGATTCTTCACCCCTCCACTTT,CASSDSSPLHF
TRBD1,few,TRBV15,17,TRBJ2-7,TGTGCCACCAGCAGAGATTCGATGGGGACAGGACACTACGAGCAGTACTTC,CATSRDSMGTGHYEQYF
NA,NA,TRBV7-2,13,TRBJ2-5,TGTGCCAGCAGCTTTCGGTTCCAAGAGACCCAGTACTTC,CASSFRFQETQYF
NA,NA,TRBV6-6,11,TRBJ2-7,TGTGCCAGCAGTTACTCGGGTGAGCAGTACTTC,CASSYSGEQYF
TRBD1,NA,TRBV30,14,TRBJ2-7,TGTGCCTGGAGGCTCACAGGGGTCTCGGACGAGCAGTACTTC,CAWRLTGVSDEQYF
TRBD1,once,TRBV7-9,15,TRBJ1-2,TGTGCCAGCAGCGGGATAGGACAGGATAACTATGGCTACACCTTC,CASSGIGQDNYGYTF
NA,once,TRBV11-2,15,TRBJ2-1,TGTGCCAGCAGCCCACTTGTAAGGGGGGCCGGTGAGCAGTTCTTC,CASSPLVRGAGEQFF
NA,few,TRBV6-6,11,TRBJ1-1,TGTGCCAGCACCGGCGGGCTGGGAGCTTTCTTT,CASTGGLGAFF
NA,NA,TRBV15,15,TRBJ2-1,TGTGCCACCAGCATCCGCTCGGGGCCTGACAATGAGCAGTTCTTC,CATSIRSGPDNEQFF
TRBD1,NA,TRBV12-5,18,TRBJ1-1,TGTGCTAGTGGTTCTAAAAGGACAGGGTCGAGTATCGACACTGAAGCTTTCTTT,CASGSKRTGSSIDTEAFF
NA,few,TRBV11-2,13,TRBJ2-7,TGTGCCAGCAGCTTAGCCCGGAACTACGAGCAGTACTTC,CASSLARNYEQYF
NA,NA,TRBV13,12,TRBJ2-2,TGTGCCAGCAGCTTAGGTCCCGGGGAGCTGTTTTTT,CASSLGPGELFF
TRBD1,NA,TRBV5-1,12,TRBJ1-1,TGCGCCAGCAGCCAGGGGGACACTGAAGCTTTCTTT,CASSQGDTEAFF
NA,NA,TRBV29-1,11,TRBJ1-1,TGCAGCGTCTCCGGGACTCCTGAAGCTTTCTTT,CSVSGTPEAFF
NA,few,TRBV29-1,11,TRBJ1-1,TGCAGCGTGACAGGGAACACTGAAGCTTTCTTT,CSVTGNTEAFF
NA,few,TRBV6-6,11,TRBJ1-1,TGTGCCAGCCTCACAGGGCTCGAAGCTTTCTTT,CASLTGLEAFF
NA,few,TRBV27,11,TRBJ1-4,TGTGCCAGCGGGGTCGACAGTTACTTGTTTTTT,CASGVDSYLFF
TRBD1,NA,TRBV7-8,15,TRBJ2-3,TGTGCCAGCAGTCGACGGACAGGGGGCACAGATACGCAGTATTTT,CASSRRTGGTDTQYF
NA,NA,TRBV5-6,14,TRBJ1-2,TGTGCCAGCAGCTTGTTGGTGGGCGTAAATGGCTACACCTTC,CASSLLVGVNGYTF
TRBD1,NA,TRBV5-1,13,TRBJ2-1,TGCGCCAGCAGCTTTACAGGGGGCGATGAGCAGTTCTTC,CASSFTGGDEQFF
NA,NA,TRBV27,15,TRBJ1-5,TGTGCCAGCAGTTTACGGGGAAATGGCAATCAGCCCCAGCATTTT,CASSLRGNGNQPQHF
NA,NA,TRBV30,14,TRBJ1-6,TGTGCCTGGAGTGACAGCCTTTGGGAGTCACCCCTCCACTTT,CAWSDSLWESPLHF
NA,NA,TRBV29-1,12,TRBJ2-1,TGCAGCGTCCCTACCCCTTACAATGAGCAGTTCTTC,CSVPTPYNEQFF
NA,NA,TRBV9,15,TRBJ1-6,TGTGCCAGCAGCGTAGACGGGACACCGGATTCACCCCTCCACTTT,CASSVDGTPDSPLHF
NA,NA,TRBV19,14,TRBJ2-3,TGTGCCAGTAGTATCCGCCAGGGTGGAGATACGCAGTATTTT,CASSIRQGGDTQYF
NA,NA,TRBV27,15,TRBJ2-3,TGTGCCAGCAGTTTAGGCGGTATAGCAGCAGATACGCAGTATTTT,CASSLGGIAADTQYF
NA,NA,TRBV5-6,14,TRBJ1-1,TGTGCCAGCAGCTTGCTTGCGCGGTACACTGAAGCTTTCTTT,CASSLLARYTEAFF
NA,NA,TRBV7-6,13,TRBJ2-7,TGTGCCAGCTCACAAGGAGCGGGCAGCGAGCAGTACTTC,CASSQGAGSEQYF
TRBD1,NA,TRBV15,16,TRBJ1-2,TGTGCCACCAGCACCTCGGAGGGACAGGGGACATATGGCTACACCTTC,CATSTSEGQGTYGYTF
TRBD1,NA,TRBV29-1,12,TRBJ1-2,TGCAGCGTAGGGACAGGGGGCTATGGCTACACCTTC,CSVGTGGYGYTF
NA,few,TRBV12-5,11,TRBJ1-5,TGTGCTAGTGGTGAGGGTCAGCCCCAGCATTTT,CASGEGQPQHF
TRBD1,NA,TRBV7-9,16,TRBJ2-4,TGTGCCAGCAGCTTAGCGCGGGACAGGGCCAAAAACATTCAGTACTTC,CASSLARDRAKNIQYF
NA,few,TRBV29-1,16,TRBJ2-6,TGCAGCGTCACTAACAGGGATACTTCTGGGGCCAACGTCCTGACTTTC,CSVTNRDTSGANVLTF
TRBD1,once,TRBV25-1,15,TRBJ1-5,TGTGCCAGCGCCAGCGGGCAGGGGGCGAATCAGCCCCAGCATTTT,CASASGQGANQPQHF
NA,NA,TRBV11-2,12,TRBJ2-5,TGTGCCAGCAGCTTAGAGTCCACGTCCCAGTACTTC,CASSLESTSQYF
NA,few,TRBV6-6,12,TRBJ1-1,TGTGCCAGCAGCCCAGGCGTTCGTGAAGCTTTCTTT,CASSPGVREAFF
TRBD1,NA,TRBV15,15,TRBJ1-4,TGTGCCACCAGCCTGGGACAGGGGGGAAGTGAAAAACTGTTTTTT,CATSLGQGGSEKLFF